These T cell receptor beta chains were read from a single sample in a study of T cell repertoires in cytomegalovirus infection. These TCRs' antigens remain unknown. Each CDR3 protein is one row after TCRdb ran MiXCR on the reads. The sample records about 46,000 distinct CDR3 sequences, around 20% being singletons. The specimen sequenced was PBMCs, sequenced either directly or after in vitro stimulation (not recorded which). These receptors came from a human donor in good health (CMV status not recorded). Some clones in this sample may be carry-over from other donors' samples. Both conserved end residues are trimmed from each CDR3. The D gene is left open where the match is weak.

- | TRBJ2-5 | TRBV15 | ATSSEPGGGGETQY
- | TRBJ1-6 | TRBV7-8 | ASSSDGGVVSSPLH
TRBD1 | TRBJ2-1 | TRBV19 | ASSSDRGVLAYNEQF
- | TRBJ1-3 | TRBV6-2/TRBV6-3 | ASSYATASGNTIY
- | TRBJ1-5 | TRBV6-5 | ASSQGATGNQPQH
- | TRBJ2-1 | TRBV7-2 | ASSRGPFYARYNEQF
TRBD2 | TRBJ2-7 | TRBV6-1 | ASKLWREGLSYEQY
- | TRBJ2-2 | TRBV10-3 | AISATTGSTGELF
- | TRBJ2-5 | TRBV7-2 | ASSLQGQETQY
- | TRBJ2-1 | TRBV7-9 | ASSLSGPSVRNEQF
- | TRBJ2-4 | TRBV19 | ASSIEDQNIQY
- | TRBJ2-7 | TRBV5-1 | ASSPGPRTYEQY
- | TRBJ1-5 | TRBV5-6 | ASSSSRVGNQPQH
- | TRBJ2-7 | TRBV5-1 | ASSLTSTLFEQY
TRBD2 | TRBJ2-5 | TRBV18 | ASSPGTSRETQY
TRBD2 | TRBJ2-7 | TRBV6-5 | ASSYTTSGLIPYEQY
- | TRBJ2-3 | TRBV30 | AWSEVPDTQY
TRBD2 | TRBJ2-3 | TRBV10-3 | AIRVAGGFTDTQY
TRBD1 | TRBJ1-1 | TRBV7-8 | ASSKGRGLTEAF
TRBD1 | TRBJ1-6 | TRBV11-2 | ASSLAMVDRAAGSYNSPLH
- | TRBJ2-2 | TRBV7-2 | ASSLSRPGELF